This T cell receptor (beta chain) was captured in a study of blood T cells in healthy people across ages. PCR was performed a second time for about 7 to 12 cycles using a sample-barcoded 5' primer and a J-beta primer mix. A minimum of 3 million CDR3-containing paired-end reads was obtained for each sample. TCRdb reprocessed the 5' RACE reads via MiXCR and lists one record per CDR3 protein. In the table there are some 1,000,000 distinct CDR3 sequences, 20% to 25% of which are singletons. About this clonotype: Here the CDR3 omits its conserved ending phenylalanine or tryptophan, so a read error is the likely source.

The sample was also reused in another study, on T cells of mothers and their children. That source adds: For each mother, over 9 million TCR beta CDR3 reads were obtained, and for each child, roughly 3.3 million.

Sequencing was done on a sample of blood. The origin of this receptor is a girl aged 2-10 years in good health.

The CDR3 nucleotides are TGTGCCAGCTCGGCCTTTCCAGGGGGAGACACTGAAGCTTTCCTT. Translating it yields CASSAFPGGDTEAFL. V gene TRBV18 combines with J gene TRBJ1-1, with TRBD1 matching over 7 bases. V was clipped by 6 bases and J by 3 bases; unmatched bases: 10. The CDR3 covers 15 residues. CDR1 KGHSH and CDR2 LQKENI come from the germline V gene.